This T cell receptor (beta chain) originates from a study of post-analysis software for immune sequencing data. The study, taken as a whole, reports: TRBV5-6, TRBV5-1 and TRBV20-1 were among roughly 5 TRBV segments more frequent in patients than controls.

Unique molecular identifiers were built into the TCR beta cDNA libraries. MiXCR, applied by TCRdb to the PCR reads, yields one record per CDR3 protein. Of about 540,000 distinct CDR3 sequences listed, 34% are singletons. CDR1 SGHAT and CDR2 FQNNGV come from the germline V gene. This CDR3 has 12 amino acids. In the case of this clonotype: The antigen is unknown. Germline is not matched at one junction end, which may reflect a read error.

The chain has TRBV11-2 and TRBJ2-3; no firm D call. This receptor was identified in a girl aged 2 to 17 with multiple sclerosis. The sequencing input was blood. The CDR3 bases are TGTGCCAGCAGCTTATTAACAGATACGCGGTATTTT. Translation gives CASSLLTDTRYF.